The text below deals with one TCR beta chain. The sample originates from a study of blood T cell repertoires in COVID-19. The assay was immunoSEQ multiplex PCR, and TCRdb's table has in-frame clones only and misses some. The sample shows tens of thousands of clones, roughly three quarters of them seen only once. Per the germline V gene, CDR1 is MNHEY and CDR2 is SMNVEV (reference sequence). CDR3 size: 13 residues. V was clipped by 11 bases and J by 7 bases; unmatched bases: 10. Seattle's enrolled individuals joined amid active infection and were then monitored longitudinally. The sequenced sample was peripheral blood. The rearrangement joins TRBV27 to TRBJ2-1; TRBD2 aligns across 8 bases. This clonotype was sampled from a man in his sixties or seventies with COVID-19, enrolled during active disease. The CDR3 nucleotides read TGTGCCGTTTCAGCGGGAGCAACGAATGAGCAGTTCTTC. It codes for CAVSAGATNEQFF.